Each of the 26 T cell receptor beta chains below was sequenced from the same sample in a study of control samples from healthy donors and cancer patients. The protocol was immunoSEQ multiplex PCR, while the TCRdb copy is restricted to in-frame clones and leaves out a portion. The sample holds about 130,000 clones, approximately 90% seen once. The sequencing sample was made of blood. These receptors were taken from a woman aged 45-60 years in good health.

The chain carries TRBV6-5 and TRBJ1-5, with D perhaps TRBD1 (6 bases). Germline CDR1 and CDR2: MNHEY and SVGAGI. This CDR3 is built from 15 residues. Trimming pared 2 bases from V and 1 base from J, leaving 9 bases between. This chain's CDR3 is CASSYGRGSNQPQHF. The CDR3 DNA reads as TGTGCCAGCAGTTACGGCAGGGGAAGCAATCAGCCCCAGCATTTT.

This chain joins TRBV7-8 and TRBJ2-1; tentatively, D is TRBD1 or TRBD2 (5 bases each). The CDR3 consists of 15 residues. Germline V gives CDR1 SGHVS, CDR2 FQNEAQ. V gave up 2 bases and J gave up 1 base, with 9 bases separating them. CDR3 sequence reads: CASSLRDASYNEQFF. The CDR3 region has the DNA TGTGCCAGCAGCTTACGGGACGCATCCTACAATGAGCAGTTCTTC.

The chain joins TRBV20-1 to TRBJ1-5; D is uncertain. The V gene's germline CDR1 is DFQATT and CDR2 SNEGSKA (reference sequence). The CDR3 loop spans 12 amino acids. V lost 3 bases to trimming and J lost 7 bases, with 10 bases between them. The CDR3 DNA sequence: TGCAGTGCTAGTAGGGAAGGCCAGCCCCAGCATTTT. Protein sequence: CSASREGQPQHF.

This rearrangement joins TRBV29-1 to TRBJ1-2; 8 nucleotides agree with TRBD1. Trimming removed 4 bases from V and 4 bases from J; junction bases left unmatched: 2. The CDR3 length is 12 residues. The V gene's germline CDR1 is SQVTM and CDR2 ANQGSEA. CDR3 sequence reads: CSVGDRPYGYTF. CDR3 nucleotide sequence: TGCAGCGTTGGGGACAGGCCCTATGGCTACACCTTC.

The J gene is TRBJ2-3, the V gene TRBV7-6; TRBD1 aligns across 12 bases. The CDR3 spans 15 residues. CDR1 SGHVS and CDR2 FNYEAQ come from the germline V gene. The ends lost 4 bases at V and 2 bases at J; junction bases unmatched: 1. CDR3 coding DNA: TGTGCCAGCAGCTGGGGACAGGGGGCCACAGATACGCAGTATTTT. Protein product: CASSWGQGATDTQYF.

The V and J genes are TRBV7-8 and TRBJ1-6; possible D gene TRBD1, 6 bases. The germline CDR1 and CDR2 sequences are SGHVS and FQNEAQ. Trimming cost V 2 bases and J 10 bases, with 12 bases left between them. CDR3 length: 14 amino acids. The CDR3 coding sequence is TGTGCCAGCAGCTTAATACAGGGAAGGTCACCCCTCCACTTT. Translating gives CASSLIQGRSPLHF.

The chain is built from TRBV6-5 and TRBJ1-3, with a weak D call TRBD1 (5 bases). CDR3 length equals 15 residues. Trimming removed 9 bases from V and 0 bases from J, with 15 bases in between. Germline V gives CDR1 MNHEY, CDR2 SVGAGI. CDR3 sequence: CASQEGLSSGNTIYF. In DNA form, the CDR3 reads TGTGCCAGTCAGGAGGGGCTCTCCTCTGGAAACACCATATATTTT.

This clone was counted once. V and J are TRBV30 and TRBJ2-1; 10 bases agree with TRBD2. Germline V gene lookup returns CDR1 GTSNPN and CDR2 SVGIG (reference sequence). Unmatched junction bases numbered 5, after V lost 2 bases and J lost 1 base. CDR3 length: 16 residues. In DNA form, the CDR3 reads TGTGCCTGGAGTACTAAGGGACTAGCGTCCTACAATGAGCAGTTCTTC. Protein sequence: CAWSTKGLASYNEQFF. The variable domain in full, completed from reference TRBV30 and TRBJ2-1, reads SQTIHQWPATLVQPVGSPLSLECTVEGTSNPNLYWYRQAAGRGLQLLFYSVGIGQISSEVPQNLSASRPQDRQFILSSKKLLLSDSGFYLCAWSTKGLASYNEQFFGPGTRLTVL.

The V and J genes are TRBV18 and TRBJ1-1; D remains unclear. The CDR3 spans 13 residues. The ends were cut back, 5 bases at V and 5 bases at J, with 12 bases in the middle. Germline V gene lookup returns CDR1 KGHSH and CDR2 LQKENI. CDR3 sequence reads: CASSFEGWTEAFF. The CDR3 nucleotides read TGTGCCAGCTCATTTGAGGGTTGGACTGAAGCTTTCTTT.

The genes are TRBV30 and TRBJ1-1, with TRBD1 matching 10 bases. The CDR3 is 12 residues long. Trimming cost V 4 bases and J 11 bases; bases outside gene matches: 7. Germline-derived CDR1 and CDR2 are GTSNPN and SVGIG (reference sequence). CDR3 coding DNA: TGTGCCTGGAACCGACAGGGGGCTATGGCTTTCTTT. It is translated as CAWNRQGAMAFF.

The chain is built from TRBV12-3 or TRBV12-4 and TRBJ1-2; 8 bases fit TRBD1. V lost 5 bases and J lost 7; bases outside the gene matches: 6. The CDR3 is 13 amino acids. The CDR3 loop is CASSGGQGGGYTF. The DNA for the CDR3 is TGTGCCAGCAGTGGCGGACAGGGCGGTGGCTACACCTTC.

The chain has TRBV5-4 and TRBJ1-2; D not resolved. The V end was cut by 0 bases, the J end by 8 bases, with 11 bases between. The CDR3 covers 13 residues. Germline values: CDR1 SGHNT, CDR2 YYREEE (reference sequence). The CDR3 DNA sequence: TGTGCCAGCAGCTTGGTGGGCCTTGGCGGCTACACCTTC. Translated: CASSLVGLGGYTF.

Only one count was recorded for this clone. The chain is built from TRBV4-1 and TRBJ2-7; D gene unclear. CDR1 is MGHRA and CDR2 is YSYEKL in the germline V gene. Deletions cut 4 bases from V and 2 bases from J, with 12 bases between. The CDR3 consists of 14 residues. The CDR3 DNA reads as TGCGCCAGCAGCCCCGGGTTGGATGCCTACGAGCAGTACTTC. This gives the protein CASSPGLDAYEQYF.

V and J are TRBV7-2 and TRBJ2-1, with a weak D call TRBD2 (6 bases). V lost 5 bases and J 0 bases, leaving 11 bases between the germline ends. CDR1 and CDR2 (germline): SGHTA, FQGNSA. This CDR3 comprises 15 residues. The CDR3 here is CASSLGGPSYNEQFF. For the CDR3, the DNA is TGTGCCAGCAGCCTCGGGGGACCCTCCTACAATGAGCAGTTCTTC.

The chain employs TRBV19 and TRBJ1-3, with 7 bases fitting TRBD1. The germline CDR1 and CDR2 sequences are LNHDA and SQIVND (reference sequence). V shed 5 bases, J shed 0 bases, and the junction held 19 bases outside the gene matches. The CDR3 consists of 20 residues. This chain's CDR3 is CASSARGTAEGPYSGNTIYF. In DNA form, the CDR3 reads TGTGCCAGTAGTGCCCGAGGGACAGCGGAGGGCCCCTACTCTGGAAACACCATATATTTT.

The chain joins TRBV5-4 to TRBJ2-3, with D possibly TRBD1 on 6 matching bases. Trimming took off 4 bases at V and 0 bases at J, with 18 bases between the two ends. This CDR3 spans 17 amino acids. Germline V gene data show CDR1 as SGHNT and CDR2 as YYREEE (reference sequence). CDR3 in amino acids: CASSPPGQPKSTDTQYF. The CDR3 nucleotides are TGTGCCAGCAGCCCCCCGGGACAACCGAAAAGCACAGATACGCAGTATTTT.

CDR3 protein: CASSLDGTGFVIGQYF. Here the CDR3 DNA reads TGTGCCAGCAGCTTAGATGGGACAGGGTTCGTTATCGGGCAGTACTTC. The chain links TRBV11-2 to TRBJ2-7, with 9 bases aligning to TRBD1. The V gene end was trimmed by 0 bases and the J gene end by 9 bases; junction bases not matched to a gene: 12. CDR3 length: 16 amino acids. Germline CDR1 and CDR2: SGHAT and FQNNGV.

V usage is TRBV4-2 and J usage is TRBJ2-6; D gene unclear. CDR3 length: 16 amino acids. The V gene's germline CDR1 is LGHNA and CDR2 YNFKEQ. The ends were cut back, 0 bases at V and 0 bases at J, with 6 bases in the middle. CDR3 loop: CASSQDAPSGANVLTF. Written as DNA, the CDR3 is TGTGCCAGCAGCCAAGATGCGCCCTCTGGGGCCAACGTCCTGACTTTC.

The rearrangement uses TRBV5-1 and TRBJ1-2; 11 bases line up with TRBD1. The V segment lost 6 bases and the J segment 6 bases; nucleotides outside the gene matches: 10. CDR3 size: 15 residues. Germline assignment: CDR1 SGHRS and CDR2 YFSETQ. CDR3 DNA sequence: TGCGCCAGCACCAGCGGCCCGGGACAGGGGGATGGCTACACCTTC. Translating it yields CASTSGPGQGDGYTF.

The chain carries TRBV10-3 and TRBJ1-4; D might be TRBD1 (6 bases). The CDR3 covers 13 residues. Trimming shortened V by 7 bases and J by 4 bases, and 10 bases separated the two germline ends. The V gene's germline CDR1 is ENHRY and CDR2 SYGVKD. CDR3 sequence: CAINGQRNEKLFF. For the CDR3, the DNA is TGTGCCATCAATGGACAGCGTAATGAAAAACTGTTTTTT.

The V and J genes are TRBV19 and TRBJ1-1; a weak D match, TRBD1 (6 bases). The CDR3 covers 14 residues. Trimming removed 7 bases from V and 5 bases from J, with 17 bases in between. The germline CDR1 and CDR2 sequences are LNHDA and SQIVND (reference sequence). Written as DNA, the CDR3 is TGTGCCAGTAAAGTCGGGGGGGCTCGGACTGAAGCTTTCTTT. This codes for CASKVGGARTEAFF.

The chain employs TRBV5-5 and TRBJ1-1; D may be TRBD1 (5 bases). Between the trimmed V and J ends, which lost 4 bases and 5 bases, there was a span of 9 bases. The length of the CDR3 is 12 residues. The V gene's germline CDR1 is SGHKS and CDR2 YYEKEE (reference sequence). In DNA form, the CDR3 reads TGTGCCAGCAGCAGGGACTGGACTGAAGCTTTCTTT. Translating gives CASSRDWTEAFF.

The rearrangement uses TRBV10-3 and TRBJ2-3, with D unresolved. The length of the CDR3 is 14 residues. V was shortened by 0 bases and J by 6 bases, with 10 bases between the two germline ends. Germline CDR1 is ENHRY and CDR2 is SYGVKD. In DNA form, the CDR3 reads TGTGCCATCAGTGAGTCGAAGGTCGTGGATACGCAGTATTTT. It codes for CAISESKVVDTQYF.

The chain combines TRBV30 with TRBJ2-5; unclear D gene. Germline V CDR1 and CDR2: GTSNPN, SVGIG (reference sequence). The CDR3 runs to 12 residues. Trimming shortened V by 0 bases and J by 7 bases, and 9 bases separated the two germline ends. CDR3 nucleotides: TGTGCCTGGAGTGTCAGCGTTGGGACCCAGTACTTC. This sequence encodes CAWSVSVGTQYF.

V is TRBV30 and J is TRBJ2-5, with D uncertain. CDR3 length: 14 amino acids. Between the trimmed V and J ends, which lost 3 bases and 1 base, there was a span of 12 bases. Germline V lookup: CDR1 GTSNPN, CDR2 SVGIG (reference sequence). This CDR3 is CAWRLWAGQETQYF. CDR3 bases: TGTGCCTGGAGATTGTGGGCAGGCCAAGAGACCCAGTACTTC. Drawing the rest from reference TRBV30 and TRBJ2-5, the complete variable domain is SQTIHQWPATLVQPVGSPLSLECTVEGTSNPNLYWYRQAAGRGLQLLFYSVGIGQISSEVPQNLSASRPQDRQFILSSKKLLLSDSGFYLCAWRLWAGQETQYFGPGTRLLVL.

This clone appeared once. This rearrangement joins TRBV4-1 to TRBJ1-2; D is possibly TRBD1 (6 bases). Germline V gives CDR1 MGHRA, CDR2 YSYEKL. V was shortened by 0 bases and J by 6 bases, with 14 bases between the two germline ends. CDR3 length: 15 residues. The chain's CDR3 is CASSQEEGRGHGYTF. The CDR3 DNA follows: TGCGCCAGCAGCCAAGAGGAGGGCAGGGGCCATGGCTACACCTTC.